This T cell receptor beta chain is from a study of T-cell memory formation after mild COVID-19. Background on the study: For the most part, TCR clusters were specific to one donor.

The CDR3 contains 17 residues. Germline CDR1 is KGHSH and CDR2 is LQKENI. V shed 3 bases and J shed 0 bases, with 17 bases lying between them. TCRdb re-called the 5' RACE reads through MiXCR, storing one row per CDR3 protein. This sample has some 350,000 distinct CDR3 sequences, with about 15% found just once. Sequencing input: PBMCs or a T cell subset sorted from them (not recorded which). The genes are TRBV18 and TRBJ1-1; tentative D call: TRBD1 (6 bases). The clonotype originates from a man aged 18 to 30 who had mild COVID-19 (a few samples of this study predate the infection). Cell type and time point are not known. The CDR3 bases are TGTGCCAGCTCACCGGACAGAGCGGGAGTAATGAACACTGAAGCTTTCTTT. It yields the protein CASSPDRAGVMNTEAFF.